These T cell receptor beta chains were read from a single sample in a study of blood T cell repertoires in COVID-19. Sequencing used immunoSEQ multiplex PCR; TCRdb keeps in-frame clones, though not all of them. The sample includes around 80,000 clones, approximately 84% seen only once; the top ten take 10% to 15%. The sequenced sample was peripheral blood. These receptors came from a man aged 50-59 years with COVID-19, enrolled during active disease. CDR3s include the opening cysteine and the closing phenylalanine or tryptophan. A D gene is named only where the DNA matches it firmly. Where a row states a size, it is once, few, many or the class of an expanded clone; other rows omit it.

len	d_gene	abundance	v_gene	j_gene	CDR3aa	CDR3nt
15	TRBD2	-	TRBV7-3	TRBJ2-1	CASSPVGRASDEQFF	TGTGCCAGCAGCCCCGTAGGGAGGGCCTCCGATGAGCAGTTCTTC
15	TRBD2	-	TRBV5-1	TRBJ2-1	CASSSGTSGGDEQFF	TGCGCCAGCAGCTCCGGGACTAGCGGCGGGGATGAGCAGTTCTTC
15	-	-	TRBV3-1/TRBV3-2	TRBJ1-1	CASSQLNRMNTEAFF	TGTGCCAGCAGCCAATTGAACAGGATGAACACTGAAGCTTTCTTT
13	TRBD2	-	TRBV10-3	TRBJ2-7	CAIRTSGSGEQYF	TGTGCCATCCGGACTAGCGGGAGCGGCGAGCAGTACTTC
15	-	once	TRBV30	TRBJ1-4	CAWSVPGGVGEKLFF	TGTGCCTGGAGTGTACCGGGGGGCGTTGGGGAAAAACTGTTTTTT
14	-	-	TRBV28	TRBJ1-4	CASRPPAGDEKLFF	TGTGCCAGCAGACCCCCCGCCGGGGATGAAAAACTGTTTTTT
11	-	-	TRBV20-1	TRBJ2-1	CSARDSPLAFF	TGCAGTGCTAGGGACTCCCCCCTGGCGTTCTTC
15	-	-	TRBV19	TRBJ1-5	CASKAEDWRNQPQHF	TGTGCCAGTAAGGCGGAGGATTGGAGAAATCAGCCCCAGCATTTT
15	-	-	TRBV29-1	TRBJ2-3	CSVAEGKGAAYTQYF	TGCAGCGTCGCGGAGGGCAAGGGGGCGGCTTATACGCAGTATTTT
13	TRBD1	-	TRBV29-1	TRBJ1-2	CSVDLQGDYGYTF	TGCAGCGTTGATCTCCAGGGGGACTATGGCTACACCTTC
13	-	-	TRBV7-2	TRBJ2-2	CASSLASTGELFF	TGTGCCAGCAGCTTAGCCAGCACCGGGGAGCTGTTTTTT
14	-	-	TRBV6-5	TRBJ1-6	CASRGGVYNSPLHF	TGTGCCAGCAGGGGGGGGGTCTATAATTCACCCCTCCACTTT
14	TRBD2	-	TRBV28	TRBJ2-7	CASSLAGQTYEQYF	TGTGCCAGCAGTCTAGCGGGACAGACTTACGAGCAGTACTTC
15	-	-	TRBV11-2	TRBJ2-2	CASSSPTSVTGELFF	TGTGCCAGCAGCTCACCGACTAGTGTTACCGGGGAGCTGTTTTTT
15	TRBD2	-	TRBV7-2	TRBJ2-7	CASSSGLAGVFEQYF	TGTGCCAGCAGCTCCGGACTAGCGGGAGTGTTCGAGCAGTACTTC
15	TRBD1	-	TRBV5-4	TRBJ2-7	CASSLGPTGGIEQYF	TGTGCCAGCAGCTTGGGTCCGACAGGGGGTATCGAGCAGTACTTC
16	-	-	TRBV2	TRBJ2-7	CASSVGPRGASYEQYF	TGTGCCAGCAGTGTGGGTCCCAGGGGCGCGTCCTACGAGCAGTACTTC
13	-	few	TRBV6-4	TRBJ2-2	CASSTGSTGELFF	TGTGCCAGCAGTACCGGGAGCACCGGGGAGCTGTTTTTT
15	-	-	TRBV6-5	TRBJ2-5	CASRPRARSQETQYF	TGTGCCAGCAGACCGAGAGCTAGGAGTCAAGAGACCCAGTACTTC
15	TRBD2	-	TRBV5-8	TRBJ2-3	CASSPSGRGPDTQYF	TGTGCCAGCAGCCCTAGCGGGAGAGGGCCAGATACGCAGTATTTT
15	-	-	TRBV7-2	TRBJ2-5	CASSLMTGALGTQYF	TGTGCCAGCAGCTTAATGACGGGAGCCCTGGGGACCCAGTACTTC
13	-	-	TRBV11-2	TRBJ1-2	CASSLVRGGGYTF	TGTGCCAGCAGCTTAGTTAGGGGAGGTGGCTACACCTTC
15	TRBD2	-	TRBV7-3	TRBJ2-2	CASSLAGGDTGELFF	TGTGCCAGCAGCTTAGCGGGAGGGGACACCGGGGAGCTGTTTTTT
17	-	-	TRBV14	TRBJ2-1	CASSQGTGLPSYNEQFF	TGTGCCAGCAGCCAAGGAACGGGACTTCCCTCCTACAATGAGCAGTTCTTC
13	-	-	TRBV5-1	TRBJ2-7	CASSLSSGGEQYF	TGCGCCAGCAGCTTGTCGAGCGGCGGGGAGCAGTACTTC
15	-	-	TRBV5-1	TRBJ2-2	CASSRQGQNTGELFF	TGCGCCAGCAGCCGCCAAGGACAGAACACCGGGGAGCTGTTTTTT
16	TRBD2	-	TRBV5-1	TRBJ2-1	CASSSTSGSSYNEQFF	TGCGCCAGCAGCAGCACTAGCGGGAGTTCCTACAATGAGCAGTTCTTC
15	TRBD2	-	TRBV10-3	TRBJ2-1	CASRAGLAGANEQFF	TGTGCCTCCCGGGCCGGGCTAGCGGGAGCCAATGAGCAGTTCTTC
13	TRBD2	-	TRBV29-1	TRBJ2-7	CSVVLAGGYEQYF	TGCAGCGTTGTCCTAGCGGGAGGCTACGAGCAGTACTTC
16	TRBD2	-	TRBV10-3	TRBJ2-3	CAISEREGRGTDTQYF	TGTGCCATCAGTGAACGGGAGGGCCGGGGGACAGATACGCAGTATTTT
15	TRBD2	-	TRBV6-2/TRBV6-3	TRBJ2-1	CASSSLRGSSNEQFF	TGTGCCAGCAGTTCCCTCCGCGGGAGTAGCAATGAGCAGTTCTTC
10	-	-	TRBV20-1	TRBJ2-7	CSAQRDEQYF	TGCAGTGCTCAGAGGGACGAGCAGTACTTC
15	TRBD1	-	TRBV2	TRBJ2-5	CASNVDRGWEETQYF	TGTGCCAGCAACGTGGACAGGGGTTGGGAAGAGACCCAGTACTTC
18	-	-	TRBV9	TRBJ1-1	CASSPSWPNTIMNTEAFF	TGTGCCAGCAGCCCCTCGTGGCCAAACACTATTATGAACACTGAAGCTTTCTTT
14	-	-	TRBV7-2	TRBJ1-2	CASSLGTYLYGYTF	TGTGCCAGCAGCTTAGGAACCTATCTCTATGGCTACACCTTC
15	TRBD1	-	TRBV3-1/TRBV3-2	TRBJ2-3	CASSPGQGAGDTQYF	TGTGCCAGCAGCCCGGGACAGGGGGCAGGAGATACGCAGTATTTT
13	TRBD1	once	TRBV11-2	TRBJ1-1	CASSPTGGSEAFF	TGTGCCAGCAGCCCAACAGGGGGCTCTGAAGCTTTCTTT
20	TRBD1	-	TRBV14	TRBJ2-7	CASSQGPTGSTFPLFYEQYF	TGTGCCAGCAGCCAAGGCCCGACAGGGTCCACCTTCCCTCTTTTCTACGAGCAGTACTTC
14	-	once	TRBV5-4	TRBJ2-5	CASSRRGKGETQYF	TGTGCCAGCAGCAGGCGGGGCAAAGGAGAGACCCAGTACTTC
16	-	-	TRBV4-3	TRBJ2-1	CASSQGPTSTYNEQFF	TGCGCCAGCAGCCAAGGCCCCACGTCTACCTACAATGAGCAGTTCTTC
14	-	-	TRBV5-4	TRBJ2-5	CASSFLTNQETQYF	TGTGCCAGCAGCTTTCTAACTAATCAAGAGACCCAGTACTTC
15	TRBD1	-	TRBV28	TRBJ1-5	CASSWPQGQGQPQHF	TGTGCCAGCAGTTGGCCACAGGGGCAGGGTCAGCCCCAGCATTTT
15	-	-	TRBV20-1	TRBJ1-2	CSASPSFSRNYGYTF	TGCAGTGCTAGTCCGTCCTTCAGCAGGAACTATGGCTACACCTTC
15	-	-	TRBV5-8	TRBJ2-3	CASSLRQGGYDTQYF	TGTGCCAGCAGCCTACGACAGGGAGGATACGATACGCAGTATTTT
15	-	few	TRBV3-1/TRBV3-2	TRBJ1-1	CASSQETKRNTEAFF	TGTGCCAGCAGCCAAGAAACCAAGAGGAACACTGAAGCTTTCTTT
15	TRBD1	-	TRBV6-6	TRBJ2-2	CASSLRQGDTGELFF	TGTGCCAGCAGTTTACGACAGGGGGACACCGGGGAGCTGTTTTTT
14	-	once	TRBV7-7	TRBJ2-2	CASSVDRTTGELFF	TGTGCTAGCAGCGTCGACAGAACAACCGGGGAGCTGTTTTTT
13	-	-	TRBV6-1	TRBJ1-3	CASSEGAENTIYF	TGTGCCAGCAGTGAGGGGGCGGAGAACACCATATATTTT